These T cell receptor beta chains were read from a single sample in a study of blood T cell repertoires in COVID-19. Generated by immunoSEQ multiplex PCR, the TCRdb table keeps only in-frame clones and is missing some. The profile shows 30,000 to 35,000 clones, 75% to 90% of them singletons. Sequencing input: peripheral blood. These receptors all stem from a man older than 75 with active COVID-19. The CDR3 runs from the conserved cysteine through the conserved F or W. D genes are given only for firm matches. For some rows the clone size is stated as once, few or many, or as a class when expanded; others skip it.

J gene,clone size,D gene,V gene,CDR3 protein,CDR3 DNA
TRBJ2-5,-,TRBD2,TRBV3-1/TRBV3-2,CASSRTSGTQETQYF,TGTGCCAGCAGCCGGACTAGCGGAACTCAAGAGACCCAGTACTTC
TRBJ1-5,-,-,TRBV2,CASNGGGNQPQHF,TGTGCCAGCAACGGGGGAGGCAATCAGCCCCAGCATTTT
TRBJ2-7,-,-,TRBV2,CASSSLSGNYEQYF,TGTGCCAGCAGTTCACTTAGCGGCAATTACGAGCAGTACTTC
TRBJ1-3,-,-,TRBV7-8,CASSWSSGNTIYF,TGTGCCAGCAGCTGGAGCTCTGGAAACACCATATATTTT
TRBJ1-1,few,TRBD1,TRBV6-6,CASGRQGVETEAFF,TGTGCCAGCGGGAGACAGGGGGTTGAGACTGAAGCTTTCTTT
TRBJ1-5,-,TRBD1,TRBV27,CASSLTGFGQPQHF,TGTGCCAGCAGTTTGACAGGGTTTGGTCAGCCCCAGCATTTT
TRBJ2-6,-,-,TRBV19,CASSFSPQGDGANVLTF,TGTGCCAGTAGTTTTAGCCCACAGGGAGATGGGGCCAACGTCCTGACTTTC
TRBJ2-6,-,-,TRBV9,CASSVITAGANVLTF,TGTGCCAGCAGCGTAATCACTGCTGGGGCCAACGTCCTGACTTTC
TRBJ2-7,-,-,TRBV3-1/TRBV3-2,CASSQSVYEQYF,TGTGCCAGCAGCCAATCAGTCTACGAGCAGTACTTC
TRBJ2-1,-,TRBD1,TRBV5-4,CASSLVFRGQNEQFF,TGTGCCAGCAGCTTGGTCTTTAGGGGACAGAATGAGCAGTTCTTC
TRBJ1-1,-,-,TRBV5-1,CASSWGRVNTEAFF,TGCGCCAGCAGCTGGGGCAGAGTTAACACTGAAGCTTTCTTT
TRBJ2-7,-,-,TRBV10-3,CATIEQGSYEQYF,TGTGCCACGATTGAGCAGGGCTCCTACGAGCAGTACTTC
TRBJ2-3,-,-,TRBV19,CASSMRARYTDTQYF,TGTGCCAGTAGTATGAGGGCCAGGTACACAGATACGCAGTATTTT
TRBJ2-1,-,-,TRBV7-9,CASSTSGSYNEQFF,TGTGCCAGCAGCACCTCGGGATCCTACAATGAGCAGTTCTTC
TRBJ1-2,once,-,TRBV21-1,CASTARPDRAYGYTF,TGTGCCAGCACCGCGAGACCGGACAGGGCTTATGGCTACACCTTC
TRBJ2-7,-,-,TRBV21-1,CASSKQGTAAYEQYF,TGTGCCAGCAGCAAGCAGGGGACCGCCGCCTACGAGCAGTACTTC
TRBJ1-4,-,-,TRBV12-3/TRBV12-4,CASSRQINEKLFF,TGTGCCAGCAGCAGACAGATTAATGAAAAACTGTTTTTT